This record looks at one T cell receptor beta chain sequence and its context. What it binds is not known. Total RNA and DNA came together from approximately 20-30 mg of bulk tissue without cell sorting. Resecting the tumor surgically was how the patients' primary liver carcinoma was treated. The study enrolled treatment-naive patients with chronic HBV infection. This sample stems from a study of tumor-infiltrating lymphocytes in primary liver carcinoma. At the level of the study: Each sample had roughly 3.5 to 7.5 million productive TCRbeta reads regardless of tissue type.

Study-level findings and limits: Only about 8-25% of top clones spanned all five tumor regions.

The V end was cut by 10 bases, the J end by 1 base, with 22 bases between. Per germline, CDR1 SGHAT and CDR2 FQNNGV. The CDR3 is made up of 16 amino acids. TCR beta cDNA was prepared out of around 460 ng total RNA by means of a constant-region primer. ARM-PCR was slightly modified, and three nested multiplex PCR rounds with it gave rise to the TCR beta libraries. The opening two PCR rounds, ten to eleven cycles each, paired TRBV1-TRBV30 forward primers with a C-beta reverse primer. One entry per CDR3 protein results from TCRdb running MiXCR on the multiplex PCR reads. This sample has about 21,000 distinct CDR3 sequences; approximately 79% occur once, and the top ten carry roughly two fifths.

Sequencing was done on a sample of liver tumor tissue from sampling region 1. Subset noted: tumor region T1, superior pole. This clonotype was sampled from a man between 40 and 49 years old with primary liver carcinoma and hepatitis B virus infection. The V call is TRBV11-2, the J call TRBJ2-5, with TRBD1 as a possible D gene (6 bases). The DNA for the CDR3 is TGTGCCAACAGTTTGGTGTCAGGGGACGGCCAAGAGACCCAGTACTTC. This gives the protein CANSLVSGDGQETQYF.